This T cell receptor beta chain stems from a study of regulatory T cells in long-lasting Graves disease. Study background: Antithyroid drugs had been taken under 3 months by newly diagnosed Graves' patients.

Relying on iRepertoire HTBI primers and Arm-PCR of CDR3 regions, the team built TCR beta libraries. TCRdb passed the multiplex PCR reads through MiXCR, listing each CDR3 protein once. The data hold 500,000 to 700,000 distinct CDR3 sequences, with 15% to 20% observed a single time. Time point in this sample: newly diagnosed GD, antithyroid drugs for less than 3 months. Extracted PBMC RNA gave rise to the TCR library. These same data were also listed under a study on T cells in Graves' hyperthyroidism and ophthalmopathy. Per that study: Exclusions: uncontrolled infection, other autoimmune disease, pregnancy, lactation.

The origin of this receptor is a woman aged 25 to 45 with Graves disease. The sequences come from peripheral blood mononuclear cells (PBMCs), collected at new diagnosis, from a patient treated with antithyroid drugs.

The CDR3 DNA reads as TGTGCCAGTAAAATAGGCAGCTCTAACTATGGCTACACCTTC. It codes for CASKIGSSNYGYTF. The chain couples TRBV19 to TRBJ1-2; no clear D. The CDR3 is made up of 14 amino acids. V lost 7 bases and J 0 bases, leaving 12 bases between the germline ends. Per the germline V gene, CDR1 is LNHDA and CDR2 is SQIVND (reference sequence).